The 18 T cell receptor beta chains reported below all come from one sample, sequenced in a study of resident and recirculating memory T cells in vitiligo. Some clones are missing from TCRdb's copy, which holds only in-frame ones; the method was immunoSEQ multiplex PCR. The profile covers roughly 42,000 clones, with about nine tenths appearing a single time and about 4.5% taken by the ten largest. The sample comprised blood. The source of these receptors is a male donor with vitiligo.

The chain combines TRBV2 with TRBJ1-1; TRBD1 aligns across 7 bases. The CDR3 length is 18 residues. The V gene end was trimmed by 6 bases and the J gene end by 5 bases; junction bases not matched to a gene: 21. Per the germline V gene, CDR1 is SNHLY and CDR2 is FYNNEI. The CDR3 DNA reads TGTGCCAGCAGATTCAGCGGCGGGGCAGGGGGAGGTTTTACTGAAGCTTTCTTT. This translates into CASRFSGGAGGGFTEAFF.

The V and J genes are TRBV2 and TRBJ2-2, with 7 bases matching TRBD1. The CDR3 is made up of 16 amino acids. CDR1 SNHLY and CDR2 FYNNEI come from the germline V gene. The junction had 8 bases not matched to a gene; V was cut back by 7 bases and J by 0 bases. This CDR3 is CASMTRDSPNTGELFF. CDR3 nucleotide sequence: TGTGCCAGCATGACCCGGGACAGCCCGAACACCGGGGAGCTGTTTTTT.

Only one count was recorded for this clone. V usage is TRBV7-9 and J usage is TRBJ1-4, with no clear D. V lost 5 bases to trimming and J lost 7 bases, with 20 bases between them. Looked up from germline, CDR1 is SEHNR and CDR2 is FQNEAQ (reference sequence). CDR3 length: 16 residues. CDR3 bases: TGTGCCAGCAGCCCAAATCTCCCCGGGGAGAGTGAAAAACTGTTTTTT. Residues: CASSPNLPGESEKLFF.

This clone was seen just once. The chain carries TRBV5-5 and TRBJ2-6; TRBD2 might be the D (6 bases). Germline V lookup: CDR1 SGHKS, CDR2 YYEKEE (reference sequence). Trimming left V 1 base short and J 2 bases short, with 10 bases between. The CDR3 sequence is 16 residues long. CDR3 region: CASSLMGGAGANVLTF. DNA of the CDR3: TGTGCCAGCAGCTTGATGGGGGGAGCTGGGGCCAACGTCCTGACTTTC. Complete variable domain (other parts from reference TRBV5-5 and TRBJ2-6): DAGVTQSPTHLIKTRGQQVTLRCSPISGHKSVSWYQQVLGQGPQFIFQYYEKEERGRGNFPDRFSARQFPNYSSELNVNALLLGDSALYLCASSLMGGAGANVLTFGAGSRLTVL.

This chain links TRBV7-6 with TRBJ2-1; the match to TRBD2 covers 9 bases. Unmatched junction bases numbered 13, after V lost 3 bases and J lost 10 bases. This CDR3 is 16 amino acids long. CDR1 is SGHVS, CDR2 FNYEAQ, per germline. The DNA for the CDR3 is TGTGCCAGCAGCTTGGCGGGGGGGCGAGGGTCAAGGGAGCAGTTCTTC. Residues: CASSLAGGRGSREQFF.

CDR3 coding DNA: TGTGCCAGCAGCCACGGGGGGTCGGAAGATACGCAGTATTTT. Translation gives CASSHGGSEDTQYF. This chain uses TRBV6-4 with TRBJ2-3; 7 bases fit TRBD2. The V gene's germline CDR1 is MRHNA and CDR2 SNTAGT. This CDR3 has 14 amino acids. The junction had 8 bases not matched to a gene; V was cut back by 6 bases and J by 5 bases.

CDR3 loop: CASSRGRTGELFF. The CDR3 DNA follows: TGTGCCAGCAGCCGCGGGCGCACCGGGGAGCTGTTTTTT. This rearrangement joins TRBV4-2 to TRBJ2-2; weak D call: TRBD2 (5 bases). Trimming removed 4 bases at V and 4 bases at J, with 7 bases between. Germline V lookup: CDR1 LGHNA, CDR2 YNFKEQ. CDR3 size: 13 residues.

The genes are TRBV2 and TRBJ1-3; D gene uncertain. This CDR3 region has 19 residues. Germline CDR1 and CDR2: SNHLY and FYNNEI. Deletions cut 2 bases from V and 2 bases from J, with 22 bases between. Written as DNA, the CDR3 is TGTGCCAGCAGTGAAACCCTTCACCGTCGCGGGGAAGCTGGAAACACCATATATTTT. This sequence encodes CASSETLHRRGEAGNTIYF.

The chain couples TRBV5-4 to TRBJ2-3; 10 positions match TRBD2. Trimming cost V 4 bases and J 5 bases; bases outside gene matches: 7. This CDR3 contains 15 residues. Germline CDR1 is SGHNT and CDR2 is YYREEE (reference sequence). Here the CDR3 reads CASSPAGGRGDTQYF. DNA for the CDR3: TGTGCCAGCAGCCCAGCGGGGGGGCGGGGAGATACGCAGTATTTT. The complete variable domain, with remaining parts taken from reference TRBV5-4 and TRBJ2-3, reads ETGVTQSPTHLIKTRGQQVTLRCSSQSGHNTVSWYQQALGQGPQFIFQYYREEENGRGNFPPRFSGLQFPNYSSELNVNALELDDSALYLCASSPAGGRGDTQYFGPGTRLTVL.

This chain links TRBV7-2 with TRBJ1-1, with D perhaps matching TRBD1 (6 bases). From germline, CDR1 is SGHTA and CDR2 FQGNSA. This CDR3 comprises 13 residues. The germline V and J ends were trimmed by 5 bases and 7 bases, with 14 bases remaining between them. The DNA for the CDR3 is TGTGCCAGCAGCCCCTCAGGGGCGGATGAAGCTTTCTTT. Residues: CASSPSGADEAFF.

This clone is a singleton in its sample. This chain joins TRBV7-2 and TRBJ2-5, with D tentatively TRBD1 (5 bases). There are 15 residues in the CDR3. The V gene's germline CDR1 is SGHTA and CDR2 FQGNSA. V was cut by 2 bases and J by 6 bases, with 16 bases left in between. The CDR3 here is CASSLNAGSLQTQYF. In nucleotides, the CDR3 is TGTGCCAGCAGCTTAAACGCAGGGTCCCTACAGACCCAGTACTTC.

The rearrangement uses TRBV30 and TRBJ2-7, with 8 bases fitting TRBD2. Trimming removed 3 bases from V and 6 bases from J; junction bases left unmatched: 13. This CDR3 contains 15 residues. The germline CDR1 and CDR2 sequences are GTSNPN and SVGIG (reference sequence). In nucleotides, the CDR3 is TGTGCCTGGAGGGGGGTTGGCGGGGGGATCCGCGAGCAGTACTTC. It yields the protein CAWRGVGGGIREQYF.

V and J are TRBV7-2 and TRBJ2-1, with 9 bases identical to TRBD2. After removal of 6 bases from V and 9 bases from J, the junction contained 6 bases not matched to a gene. Germline CDR1 is SGHTA and CDR2 is FQGNSA. This CDR3 contains 13 residues. CDR3 region: CASRGGGAVEQFF. The CDR3 DNA reads TGTGCCAGCAGAGGCGGGGGGGCCGTTGAGCAGTTCTTC.

The CDR3 DNA reads as TGCAGTGCAGCCGGTGGTGAGCAGTACTTC. It codes for CSAAGGEQYF. The rearrangement links TRBV20-1 to TRBJ2-7; D unresolved. V was pared by 6 bases and J by 7 bases, with 10 bases between. Germline CDR1 reads DFQATT; CDR2 reads SNEGSKA (reference sequence). The CDR3 contains 10 residues.

V usage is TRBV30 and J usage is TRBJ1-1; D call uncertain. The germline gives CDR1 GTSNPN, CDR2 SVGIG (reference sequence). The V gene lost 2 bases and the J gene lost 5 bases, with 12 bases spanning the gap. The CDR3 extends over 13 amino acids. Here the CDR3 reads CAWSNFGATEAFF. As DNA, the CDR3 is TGTGCCTGGAGTAATTTCGGAGCTACTGAAGCTTTCTTT. The full variable domain, rest sourced from reference TRBV30 and TRBJ1-1, is SQTIHQWPATLVQPVGSPLSLECTVEGTSNPNLYWYRQAAGRGLQLLFYSVGIGQISSEVPQNLSASRPQDRQFILSSKKLLLSDSGFYLCAWSNFGATEAFFGQGTRLTVV.

The chain is built from TRBV11-3 and TRBJ2-1, with 12 positions matching TRBD2. V lost 1 base and J lost 6; bases outside the gene matches: 4. The CDR3 is 16 amino acids. Germline CDR1 is SGHNT and CDR2 is YENEEA. The CDR3 region has the DNA TGTGCCAGCAGCTTAGGCCTAGCGGGGGGGCTCAATGAGCAGTTCTTC. Protein: CASSLGLAGGLNEQFF.

The chain uses TRBV5-4 and TRBJ2-3; 10 nucleotides match TRBD2. The CDR3 length is 16 residues. Germline lookup yields CDR1 SGHNT and CDR2 YYREEE (reference sequence). Unmatched junction bases numbered 7, after V lost 4 bases and J lost 2 bases. The chain's CDR3 is CASSLGLAGATDTQYF. Here the CDR3 DNA reads TGTGCCAGCAGCCTGGGGCTAGCGGGGGCCACAGATACGCAGTATTTT.

The chain employs TRBV7-9 and TRBJ1-2; TRBD1 agrees at 7 bases. Trimming took 7 bases from V and 0 from J; bases not matched to a gene: 11. This CDR3 spans 16 amino acids. Germline loops: CDR1 SEHNR, CDR2 FQNEAQ (reference sequence). The CDR3 DNA sequence: TGTGCCAGCAAGAACCCGGGACAGCTAACTAACTATGGCTACACCTTC. Its translation: CASKNPGQLTNYGYTF.